The present entry profiles one T cell receptor beta chain with its context. Its antigen is currently unknown. Being one base from a much bigger clone, this may be a read error. This specimen comes from a study of T cells in Graves' hyperthyroidism and ophthalmopathy. Trimming took off 0 bases at V and 6 bases at J, with 18 bases between the two ends. This CDR3 spans 16 amino acids. Germline loops: CDR1 SGHRS, CDR2 YFSETQ. Diagnoses were made from clinical symptoms, serum measures (thyroxine and TRAb), thyroid ultrasound and orbital computed tomography. Researchers amplified the TCR beta CDR3 regions from RNA transcripts. The HTBI primer set served for first-round RT-PCR of the TCR CDR3. One entry per CDR3 protein results from TCRdb running MiXCR on the multiplex PCR reads. The sample lists approximately 400,000 distinct CDR3 sequences, around 14% occurring once. Whole-study results and caveats: Most thyroid clonotypes that were expanded above 0.001 also turned up in blood.

The chain recombines TRBV5-1 with TRBJ1-2, with D tentatively TRBD1 (5 bases). The source of this sequence is a woman under 30 with Graves' hyperthyroidism that later progressed to Graves' ophthalmopathy. Sequences were obtained from blood. DNA for the CDR3: TGCGCCAGCAGCTTGGCCGGAGGACAATGGGACCATGGCTACACCTTC. Protein product: CASSLAGGQWDHGYTF. The full variable domain, its missing parts supplied by reference TRBV5-1 and TRBJ1-2, is KAGVTQTPRYLIKTRGQQVTLSCSPISGHRSVSWYQQTPGQGLQFLFEYFSETQRNKGNFPGRFSGRQFSNSRSEMNVSTLELGDSALYLCASSLAGGQWDHGYTFGSGTRLTVV.